This is a list of T cell receptor beta chains from one sample in a study of T cells in Graves' hyperthyroidism and ophthalmopathy. In TCRdb, the multiplex PCR reads were re-called with MiXCR into one record per CDR3 protein. The repertoire holds about 520,000 distinct CDR3 sequences, approximately 24% seen once, with over 9% in the top ten. Sequencing was performed on blood. These receptors were taken from a woman aged 25 to 39 with Graves' ophthalmopathy. Both conserved end residues are part of each CDR3. The D gene is left open where the match is weak. Only some rows state a clone size, as once, few, many or a class for expanded clones.

CDR3 DNA: TGCAGTGCTCTTGCAGGGACCGAAGCTTTCTTT
CDR3 protein: CSALAGTEAFF
V gene: TRBV20-1
J gene: TRBJ1-1
D gene: NA
clone size: many

CDR3 DNA: TGTGCCAGCAGCGACTCCCAGGGAGTGACTGAAGCTTTCTTT
CDR3 protein: CASSDSQGVTEAFF
V gene: TRBV6-5
J gene: TRBJ1-1
D gene: NA
clone size: NA

CDR3 DNA: TGTGCCAGCAGTCCTCCGGGACAGGGGACGGAGACCCAGTACTTC
CDR3 protein: CASSPPGQGTETQYF
V gene: TRBV12-3/TRBV12-4
J gene: TRBJ2-5
D gene: TRBD1
clone size: many

CDR3 DNA: TGTGCCAGCAGTTCCCAAGGGGGCATCGGTGGCTACACCTTC
CDR3 protein: CASSSQGGIGGYTF
V gene: TRBV6-5
J gene: TRBJ1-2
D gene: TRBD1
clone size: NA

CDR3 DNA: TGTGCCAACAGCGAATACAGGCAAATCTATGGCTACACCTTC
CDR3 protein: CANSEYRQIYGYTF
V gene: TRBV6-1
J gene: TRBJ1-2
D gene: NA
clone size: few

CDR3 DNA: TGTGCCAGCAGTTTTGCGGGAGGGCCGAAAGAGCAGTACTTC
CDR3 protein: CASSFAGGPKEQYF
V gene: TRBV7-3
J gene: TRBJ2-7
D gene: TRBD2
clone size: NA

CDR3 DNA: TGTGCCAGCAGCTTACAAACAGGGGGAGGTGGCTACACCTTC
CDR3 protein: CASSLQTGGGGYTF
V gene: TRBV7-2
J gene: TRBJ1-2
D gene: TRBD1
clone size: NA

CDR3 DNA: TGTGCCAGCTCACCGGCAGGGGGCTACGAGCAGTACTTC
CDR3 protein: CASSPAGGYEQYF
V gene: TRBV18
J gene: TRBJ2-7
D gene: TRBD1
clone size: many

CDR3 DNA: TGTGCCAGCAGTTTATTGGGGATGGGTCAGCCCCAGCATTTT
CDR3 protein: CASSLLGMGQPQHF
V gene: TRBV12-3/TRBV12-4
J gene: TRBJ1-5
D gene: NA
clone size: NA

CDR3 DNA: TGTGCCACCAGTGATTCGGGACTTCCCGTAGCCCAGCATTTT
CDR3 protein: CATSDSGLPVAQHF
V gene: TRBV24-1
J gene: TRBJ1-5
D gene: NA
clone size: NA

CDR3 DNA: TGTGCCATCAGCTTGACGGGGGTGCGACAAGAGACCCAGTACTTC
CDR3 protein: CAISLTGVRQETQYF
V gene: TRBV7-3
J gene: TRBJ2-5
D gene: NA
clone size: NA

CDR3 DNA: TGTGCCAGCAGTTTCGTCAGGGCAGGGGGCTACGAGCAGTACTTC
CDR3 protein: CASSFVRAGGYEQYF
V gene: TRBV28
J gene: TRBJ2-7
D gene: TRBD1
clone size: NA

CDR3 DNA: TGTGCCAGCAGCCAAGATACAAACATTCAGTACTTC
CDR3 protein: CASSQDTNIQYF
V gene: TRBV3-1
J gene: TRBJ2-4
D gene: NA
clone size: many

CDR3 DNA: TGTGCCTGGAGTGTACCACAGCTCAATCAGCCCCAGCATTTT
CDR3 protein: CAWSVPQLNQPQHF
V gene: TRBV30
J gene: TRBJ1-5
D gene: NA
clone size: many

CDR3 DNA: TGTGCCAGCAGTTACGGGGACAGGGTGAGTGCTTTCTTT
CDR3 protein: CASSYGDRVSAFF
V gene: TRBV6-2/TRBV6-3
J gene: TRBJ1-1
D gene: TRBD1
clone size: many

CDR3 DNA: TGTGCCAGCAGCGGCTCTGACCTGGAGAAGCAGTACTTC
CDR3 protein: CASSGSDLEKQYF
V gene: TRBV7-2
J gene: TRBJ2-7
D gene: NA
clone size: many

CDR3 DNA: TGTGCCAGCAGTTCTCCCCCCATAGGATTGAGGAGGGATGGCTACACCTTC
CDR3 protein: CASSSPPIGLRRDGYTF
V gene: TRBV27
J gene: TRBJ1-2
D gene: NA
clone size: many

CDR3 DNA: TGTGCCAGCACCTTGACAAACTACGAGCAGTACTTC
CDR3 protein: CASTLTNYEQYF
V gene: TRBV2
J gene: TRBJ2-7
D gene: NA
clone size: NA

CDR3 DNA: TGCAGTGCTAGATTTTCCCGGGCTTGGGGCGAGCAGTACTTC
CDR3 protein: CSARFSRAWGEQYF
V gene: TRBV20-1
J gene: TRBJ2-7
D gene: NA
clone size: NA

CDR3 DNA: TGTGCCAGCAGTTTAGTTCGGGAAGCTTTCTTT
CDR3 protein: CASSLVREAFF
V gene: TRBV12-3/TRBV12-4
J gene: TRBJ1-1
D gene: NA
clone size: many

CDR3 DNA: TGTGCCAGCAGACAACTCGAGGGGTCCGGCACCGGGGAGCTGTTTTTT
CDR3 protein: CASRQLEGSGTGELFF
V gene: TRBV28
J gene: TRBJ2-2
D gene: NA
clone size: many

CDR3 DNA: TGTGCCAGCCGGGACGGTTATGGCTACACCTTC
CDR3 protein: CASRDGYGYTF
V gene: TRBV6-4
J gene: TRBJ1-2
D gene: NA
clone size: few

CDR3 DNA: TGCGCCAGCAGTGAGTCCCGTCCGGGCGAGCAGTACTTC
CDR3 protein: CASSESRPGEQYF
V gene: TRBV10-1
J gene: TRBJ2-7
D gene: NA
clone size: many

CDR3 DNA: TGTGCCAGCAGTCCACGGAACCTGATTGGAAACACCATATATTTT
CDR3 protein: CASSPRNLIGNTIYF
V gene: TRBV6-1
J gene: TRBJ1-3
D gene: NA
clone size: many

CDR3 DNA: TGTGCCAGCAGCAGAGGGGCGGGAGAAGCTTTCTTT
CDR3 protein: CASSRGAGEAFF
V gene: TRBV6-1
J gene: TRBJ1-1
D gene: NA
clone size: many

CDR3 DNA: TGTGCCAGCTCACCACCGTTGCAGGCCGGAGAGACCCAGTACTTC
CDR3 protein: CASSPPLQAGETQYF
V gene: TRBV18
J gene: TRBJ2-5
D gene: NA
clone size: many

CDR3 DNA: TGTGCCAGCTCCAGATGGGGCGGCGAGCAGTACTTC
CDR3 protein: CASSRWGGEQYF
V gene: TRBV2
J gene: TRBJ2-7
D gene: NA
clone size: many

CDR3 DNA: TGTGCCAGCAGTGAATCCCTTTTACGTGGAAGGGAGACCCAGTACTTC
CDR3 protein: CASSESLLRGRETQYF
V gene: TRBV25-1
J gene: TRBJ2-5
D gene: NA
clone size: few

CDR3 DNA: TGTGCCAGCAAATCTTTCACAGTTCCCCCCCAGCCCCAGCATTTT
CDR3 protein: CASKSFTVPPQPQHF
V gene: TRBV2
J gene: TRBJ1-5
D gene: NA
clone size: many

CDR3 DNA: TGTGCCAGTACCCGAAATGAATACTACGAGCAGTACTTC
CDR3 protein: CASTRNEYYEQYF
V gene: TRBV6-2/TRBV6-3
J gene: TRBJ2-7
D gene: NA
clone size: many

CDR3 DNA: TGCAGTGCTAGTCAGGGGATGAACACTGAAGCTTTCTTT
CDR3 protein: CSASQGMNTEAFF
V gene: TRBV20-1
J gene: TRBJ1-1
D gene: NA
clone size: many

CDR3 DNA: TGTGCCACCCAAGTGGGGGGAAATCAGCCCCAGCATTTT
CDR3 protein: CATQVGGNQPQHF
V gene: TRBV6-1
J gene: TRBJ1-5
D gene: NA
clone size: NA

CDR3 DNA: TGTGCCAGCAGTTGGAGGAGGGGGCCGACCTACGAGCAGTACTTC
CDR3 protein: CASSWRRGPTYEQYF
V gene: TRBV27
J gene: TRBJ2-7
D gene: NA
clone size: many

CDR3 DNA: TGCAGTGCCCCCCGGACTAGGTTTTCCTACGAGCAGTACTTC
CDR3 protein: CSAPRTRFSYEQYF
V gene: TRBV20-1
J gene: TRBJ2-7
D gene: TRBD2
clone size: many

CDR3 DNA: TGTGCCAGCACCCCCGGAATCTTCAGGGCGGAGTACACTGAAGCTTTCTTT
CDR3 protein: CASTPGIFRAEYTEAFF
V gene: TRBV12-3/TRBV12-4
J gene: TRBJ1-1
D gene: NA
clone size: many

CDR3 DNA: TGTGCCAGCAGTTTAGAGGGATATCAGCCCCAGCATTTT
CDR3 protein: CASSLEGYQPQHF
V gene: TRBV12-3/TRBV12-4
J gene: TRBJ1-5
D gene: NA
clone size: NA

CDR3 DNA: TGTGCCAGCAGAAACGGGGGGCTTAACACTGAAGCTTTCTTT
CDR3 protein: CASRNGGLNTEAFF
V gene: TRBV6-1
J gene: TRBJ1-1
D gene: NA
clone size: NA

CDR3 DNA: TGTGCCAGCAGATCGGGACTGCGAAATCAGCCCCAGCATTTT
CDR3 protein: CASRSGLRNQPQHF
V gene: TRBV6-1
J gene: TRBJ1-5
D gene: NA
clone size: NA

CDR3 DNA: TGTGCCAGCAGCTTCCGGACTAGCACAGAGACCCAGTACTTC
CDR3 protein: CASSFRTSTETQYF
V gene: TRBV7-8
J gene: TRBJ2-5
D gene: TRBD2
clone size: many

CDR3 DNA: TGTGCCAGCAGTATAGGACAGGTCTATAGCAATCAGCCCCAGCATTTT
CDR3 protein: CASSIGQVYSNQPQHF
V gene: TRBV6-5
J gene: TRBJ1-5
D gene: TRBD1
clone size: many

CDR3 DNA: TGTGCCAGCAGTTACGGGGGGTTAGCCAAAAACATTAAGTACTTC
CDR3 protein: CASSYGGLAKNIKYF
V gene: TRBV6-5
J gene: TRBJ2-4
D gene: NA
clone size: few

CDR3 DNA: TGCGCCAGCACGTCCCGGGACAGGGAAAGGGTCTACGAGCAGTACTTC
CDR3 protein: CASTSRDRERVYEQYF
V gene: TRBV5-1
J gene: TRBJ2-7
D gene: TRBD1
clone size: NA

CDR3 DNA: TGTGCCTGGAGGAAACCCTTACCCGGAGAGCCCCAGCATTTT
CDR3 protein: CAWRKPLPGEPQHF
V gene: TRBV30
J gene: TRBJ1-5
D gene: NA
clone size: NA

CDR3 DNA: TGTGCCAGCTCCCATAGTTGGGGTAGGGAGACTGAAGCTTTCTTT
CDR3 protein: CASSHSWGRETEAFF
V gene: TRBV18
J gene: TRBJ1-1
D gene: NA
clone size: many

CDR3 DNA: TGTGCCAGCAGTGGTTCGGTGGGATATGGCAATCAGCCCCAGCATTTT
CDR3 protein: CASSGSVGYGNQPQHF
V gene: TRBV25-1
J gene: TRBJ1-5
D gene: NA
clone size: NA

CDR3 DNA: TGTGCCAGCAGTTACTCGATTCTGGGGAACACTGAAGCTTTCTTT
CDR3 protein: CASSYSILGNTEAFF
V gene: TRBV6-2/TRBV6-3
J gene: TRBJ1-1
D gene: NA
clone size: many

CDR3 DNA: TGTGCCAGCAAAGGAGTGAGCAATCAGCCCCAGCATTTT
CDR3 protein: CASKGVSNQPQHF
V gene: TRBV2
J gene: TRBJ1-5
D gene: NA
clone size: NA

CDR3 DNA: TGTGCCAGCAGGGGAGGACCTAGGTACGAGCAGTACTTC
CDR3 protein: CASRGGPRYEQYF
V gene: TRBV28
J gene: TRBJ2-7
D gene: NA
clone size: many

CDR3 DNA: TGTGCCAGTAGGAGACGCAGCCCTTCCAAACAGGATAACTATGGCTACACCTTC
CDR3 protein: CASRRRSPSKQDNYGYTF
V gene: TRBV19
J gene: TRBJ1-2
D gene: NA
clone size: many

CDR3 DNA: TGTGCCAGCAAGTCAGGAACAGTCACCGGGGAGCTGTTTTTT
CDR3 protein: CASKSGTVTGELFF
V gene: TRBV2
J gene: TRBJ2-2
D gene: NA
clone size: many

CDR3 DNA: TGTGCCAGCAGTTACCAGGGACCGAACACTGAAGCTTTCTTT
CDR3 protein: CASSYQGPNTEAFF
V gene: TRBV6-5
J gene: TRBJ1-1
D gene: NA
clone size: many

CDR3 DNA: TGTGCCTGGAGTGTAAGGTTCAGCTCTGGAAACACCATATATTTT
CDR3 protein: CAWSVRFSSGNTIYF
V gene: TRBV30
J gene: TRBJ1-3
D gene: NA
clone size: NA